This TCR beta chain was retrieved from a study of T cell changes during pregnancy in multiple sclerosis. Repertoires were generated with immunoSEQ multiplex PCR, while TCRdb's copy carries only in-frame clones and drops some. The sample yields fewer than 90,000 clones, nearly 95% seen once. The CDR3 length is 17 residues. Germline V gene lookup returns CDR1 ENHRY and CDR2 SYGVKD. V shed 0 bases, J shed 2 bases, and the junction held 8 bases outside the gene matches. V is TRBV10-3 and J is TRBJ2-3, with TRBD2 matching 7 bases. Sequencing was performed on peripheral blood, taken after pregnancy. This TCR came from a female donor in good health, enrolled as a control in a pregnancy study. In DNA form, the CDR3 reads TGTGCCATCAGTGAGTCTCTAGCTAGCGGCTACACAGATACGCAGTATTTT. This translates into CAISESLASGYTDTQYF.